This record looks at one T cell receptor beta chain sequence and its context. These data originate in a study of memory CD4+ T cells and cytomegalovirus serostatus. The sort gate was single viable CD3+CD4+CD8-CD45RO+ cells for memory CD4+ T cells. The table came from immunoSEQ multiplex PCR; TCRdb's copy has only in-frame clones and leaves some out. The sample contains around 54,000 clones, around 79% of which appear only once. There are 16 residues in the CDR3. CDR1 is WSHSY and CDR2 is SAAADI in the germline V gene. Trimming removed 6 bases from V and 7 bases from J; junction bases left unmatched: 11.

The gene calls are TRBV10-2 and TRBJ2-1; 11 positions match TRBD2. The TCR comes from an adult in good health and CMV-seropositive. Sequences were obtained from memory CD4+ T cells from blood. This chain's CDR3 is CASSEGGTSGSNEQFF. In nucleotides, the CDR3 is TGCGCCAGCAGCGAGGGCGGGACTAGCGGCTCTAATGAGCAGTTCTTC.